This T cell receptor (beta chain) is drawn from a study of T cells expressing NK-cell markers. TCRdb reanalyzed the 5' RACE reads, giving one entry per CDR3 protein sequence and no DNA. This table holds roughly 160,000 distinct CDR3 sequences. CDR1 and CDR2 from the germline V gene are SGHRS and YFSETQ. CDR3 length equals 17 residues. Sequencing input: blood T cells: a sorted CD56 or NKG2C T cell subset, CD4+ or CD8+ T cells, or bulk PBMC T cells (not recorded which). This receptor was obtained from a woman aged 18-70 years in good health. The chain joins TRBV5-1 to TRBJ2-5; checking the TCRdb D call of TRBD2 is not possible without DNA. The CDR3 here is CASSLADAGGHGETQYF.